This T cell receptor (beta chain) was observed in a study of identical twins. TCRdb called the 5' RACE reads again in MiXCR, with one record for every CDR3 protein. The repertoire has around 670,000 distinct CDR3 sequences, around 6% of them found once; the top ten carry 1.5% to 2%. This CDR3 comprises 15 residues. After removal of 5 bases from V and 0 bases from J, the junction contained 3 bases not matched to a gene. The chain joins TRBV12-3 or TRBV12-4 to TRBJ1-3; 8 positions agree with TRBD1. This TCR was sampled from a man younger than 35 in good health. Sequenced: naive T cells sorted from blood. CDR3 bases: TGTGCCAGCAGTCCCGGGACAGGCTCTGGAAACACCATATATTTT. Protein product: CASSPGTGSGNTIYF.